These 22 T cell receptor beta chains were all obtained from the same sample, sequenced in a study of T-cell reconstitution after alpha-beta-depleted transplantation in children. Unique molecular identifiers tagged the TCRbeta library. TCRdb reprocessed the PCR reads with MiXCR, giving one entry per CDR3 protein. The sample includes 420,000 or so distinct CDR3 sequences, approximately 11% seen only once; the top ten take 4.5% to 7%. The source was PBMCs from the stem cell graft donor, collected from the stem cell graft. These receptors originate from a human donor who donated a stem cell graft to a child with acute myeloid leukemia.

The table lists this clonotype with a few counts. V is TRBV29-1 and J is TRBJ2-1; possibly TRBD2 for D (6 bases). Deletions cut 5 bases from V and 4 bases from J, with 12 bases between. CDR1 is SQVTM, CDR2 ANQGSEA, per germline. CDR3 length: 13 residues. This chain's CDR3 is CSVWGESYNEQFF. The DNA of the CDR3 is TGCAGCGTTTGGGGGGAATCTTACAATGAGCAGTTCTTC.

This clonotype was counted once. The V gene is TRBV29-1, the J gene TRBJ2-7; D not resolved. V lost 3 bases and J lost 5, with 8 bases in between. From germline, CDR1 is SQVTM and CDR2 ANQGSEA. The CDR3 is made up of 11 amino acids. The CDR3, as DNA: TGCAGCGTTGATAAGGGCCACGAGCAGTACTTC. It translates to CSVDKGHEQYF.

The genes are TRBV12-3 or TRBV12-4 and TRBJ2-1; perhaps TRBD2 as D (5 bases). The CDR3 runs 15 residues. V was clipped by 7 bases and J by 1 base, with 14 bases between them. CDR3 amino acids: CASTLYGVSYNEQFF. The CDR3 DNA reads TGTGCCAGCACCCTCTACGGGGTTTCCTACAATGAGCAGTTCTTC.

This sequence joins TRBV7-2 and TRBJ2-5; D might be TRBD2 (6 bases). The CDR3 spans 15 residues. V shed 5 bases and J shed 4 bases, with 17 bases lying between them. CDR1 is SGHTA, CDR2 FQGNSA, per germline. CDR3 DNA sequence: TGTGCCAGCAGCCGAAGTTTGGCGGGAAGAGAGACCCAGTACTTC. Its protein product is CASSRSLAGRETQYF.

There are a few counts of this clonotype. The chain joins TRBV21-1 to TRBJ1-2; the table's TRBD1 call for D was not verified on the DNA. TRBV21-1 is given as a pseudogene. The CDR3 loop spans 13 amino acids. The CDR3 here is CASAAGWGYGYTF. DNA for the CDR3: TGTGCCAGCGCTGCAGGGTGGGGCTATGGCTACACCTTC.

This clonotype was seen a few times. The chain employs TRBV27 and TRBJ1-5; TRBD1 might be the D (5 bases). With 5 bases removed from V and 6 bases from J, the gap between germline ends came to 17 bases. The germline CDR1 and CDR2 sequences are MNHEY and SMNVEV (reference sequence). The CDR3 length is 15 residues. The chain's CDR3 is CASSPLGDPRQPQHF. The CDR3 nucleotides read TGTGCCAGCAGTCCCCTGGGGGACCCCCGTCAGCCCCAGCATTTT.

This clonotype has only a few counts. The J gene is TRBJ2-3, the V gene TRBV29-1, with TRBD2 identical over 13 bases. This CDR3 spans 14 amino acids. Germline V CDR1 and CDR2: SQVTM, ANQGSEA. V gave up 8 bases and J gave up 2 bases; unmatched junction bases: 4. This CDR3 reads CSSGTSGITDTQYF. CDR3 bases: TGCAGCTCCGGGACTAGCGGGATCACAGATACGCAGTATTTT.

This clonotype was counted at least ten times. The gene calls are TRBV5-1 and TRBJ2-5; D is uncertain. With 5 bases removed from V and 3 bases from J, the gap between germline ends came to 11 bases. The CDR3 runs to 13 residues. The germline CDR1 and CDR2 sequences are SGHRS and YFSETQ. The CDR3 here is CASSIREEETQYF. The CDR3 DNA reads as TGCGCCAGCAGTATAAGGGAAGAAGAGACCCAGTACTTC.

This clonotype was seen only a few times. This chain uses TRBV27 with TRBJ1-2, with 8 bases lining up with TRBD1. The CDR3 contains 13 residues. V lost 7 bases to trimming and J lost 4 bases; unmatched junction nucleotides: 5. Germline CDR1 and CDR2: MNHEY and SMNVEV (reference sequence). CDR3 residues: CASMRTGLYGYTF. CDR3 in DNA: TGTGCCAGCATGAGGACAGGGCTCTATGGCTACACCTTC.

The CDR3 here is CASSGGPSASSYEQYF. CDR3 in DNA: TGTGCCAGCAGCGGGGGGCCTAGCGCCAGCTCCTACGAGCAGTACTTC. The V call is TRBV5-6, the J call TRBJ2-7; D possibly uses TRBD1 or TRBD2 (6 bases each). In germline, CDR1 is SGHDT, CDR2 YYEEEE. The CDR3 runs 16 residues. The V end lost 4 bases, the J end lost 0 bases, and 17 bases lay between the germline ends.

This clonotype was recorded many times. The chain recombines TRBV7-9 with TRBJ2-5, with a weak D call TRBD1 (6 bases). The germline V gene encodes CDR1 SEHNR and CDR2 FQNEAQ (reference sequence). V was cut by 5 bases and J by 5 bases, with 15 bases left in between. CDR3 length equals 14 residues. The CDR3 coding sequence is TGTGCCAGCAGCCGAACGCCCCAGGGGGAGACCCAGTACTTC. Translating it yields CASSRTPQGETQYF.

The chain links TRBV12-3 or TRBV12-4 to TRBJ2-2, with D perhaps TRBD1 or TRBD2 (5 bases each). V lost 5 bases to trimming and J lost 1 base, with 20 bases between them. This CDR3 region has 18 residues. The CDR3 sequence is CASSLYPIWGKNTGELFF. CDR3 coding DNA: TGTGCCAGCAGTCTTTATCCTATATGGGGGAAGAACACCGGGGAGCTGTTTTTT.

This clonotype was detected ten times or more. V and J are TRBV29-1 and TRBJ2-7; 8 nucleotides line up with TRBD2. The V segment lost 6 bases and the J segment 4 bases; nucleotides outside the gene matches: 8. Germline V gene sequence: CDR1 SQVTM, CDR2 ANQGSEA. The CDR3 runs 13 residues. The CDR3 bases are TGCAGCGTCGTACGGGAGGGCCGGTACGAGCAGTACTTC. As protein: CSVVREGRYEQYF.

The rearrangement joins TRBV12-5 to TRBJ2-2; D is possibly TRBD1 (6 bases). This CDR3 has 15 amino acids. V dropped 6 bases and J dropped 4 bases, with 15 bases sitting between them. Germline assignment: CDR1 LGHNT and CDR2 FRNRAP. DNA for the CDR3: TGTGCTAGTGGCCCCCCTGACAGGACCACCGGGGAGCTGTTTTTT. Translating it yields CASGPPDRTTGELFF.

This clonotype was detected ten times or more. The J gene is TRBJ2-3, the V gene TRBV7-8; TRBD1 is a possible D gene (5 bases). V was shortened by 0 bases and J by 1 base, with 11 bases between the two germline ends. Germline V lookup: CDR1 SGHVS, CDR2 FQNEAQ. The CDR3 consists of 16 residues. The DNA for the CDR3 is TGTGCCAGCAGCTTAGCGGGGCTCCAGGGCACAGATACGCAGTATTTT. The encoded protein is CASSLAGLQGTDTQYF. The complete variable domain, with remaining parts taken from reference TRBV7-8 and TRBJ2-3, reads GAGVSQSPRYKVAKRGQDVALRCDPISGHVSLFWYQQALGQGPEFLTYFQNEAQLDKSGLPSDRFFAERPEGSVSTLKIQRTQQEDSAVYLCASSLAGLQGTDTQYFGPGTRLTVL.

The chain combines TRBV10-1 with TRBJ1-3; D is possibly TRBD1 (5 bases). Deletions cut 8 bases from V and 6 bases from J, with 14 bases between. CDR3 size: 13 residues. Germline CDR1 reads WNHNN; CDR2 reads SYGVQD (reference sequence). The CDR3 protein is CASGPTGTNTIYF. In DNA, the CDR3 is TGCGCCAGCGGCCCGACCGGGACAAACACCATATATTTT.

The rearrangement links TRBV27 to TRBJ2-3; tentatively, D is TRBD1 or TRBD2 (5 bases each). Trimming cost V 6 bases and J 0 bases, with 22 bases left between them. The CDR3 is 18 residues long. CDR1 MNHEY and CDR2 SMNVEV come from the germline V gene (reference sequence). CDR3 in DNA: TGTGCCAGCAGCAGTCGGCGTGGGGGAATGCCTAGCACAGATACGCAGTATTTT. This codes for CASSSRRGGMPSTDTQYF.

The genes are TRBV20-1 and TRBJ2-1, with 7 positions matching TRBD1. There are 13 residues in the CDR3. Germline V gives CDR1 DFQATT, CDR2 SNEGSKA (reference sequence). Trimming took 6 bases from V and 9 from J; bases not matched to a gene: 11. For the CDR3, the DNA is TGCAGTGCGAGGGGGCGTAATGGCGGTGAGCAGTTCTTC. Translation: CSARGRNGGEQFF.

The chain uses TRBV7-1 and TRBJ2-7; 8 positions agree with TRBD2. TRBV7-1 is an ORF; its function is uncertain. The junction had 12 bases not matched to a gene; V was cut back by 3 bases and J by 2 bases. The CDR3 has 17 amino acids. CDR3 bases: TGTGCCAGCAGCTCCCTCGGACTAGCCGATCTAACCTACGAGCAGTACTTC. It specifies CASSSLGLADLTYEQYF.

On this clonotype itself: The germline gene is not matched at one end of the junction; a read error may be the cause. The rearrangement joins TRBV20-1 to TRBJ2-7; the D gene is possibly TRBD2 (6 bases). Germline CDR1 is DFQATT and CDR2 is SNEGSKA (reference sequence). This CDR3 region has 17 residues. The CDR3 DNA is TGCTGTGCTAGAGACACTGAGGGCGGGATGAGTGTCGACGAGCAGTACTTC. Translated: CCARDTEGGMSVDEQYF.

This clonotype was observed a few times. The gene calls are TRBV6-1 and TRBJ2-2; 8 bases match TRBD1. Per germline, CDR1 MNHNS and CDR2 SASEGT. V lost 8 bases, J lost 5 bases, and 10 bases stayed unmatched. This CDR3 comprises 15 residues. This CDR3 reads CASGRTGPGTGELFF. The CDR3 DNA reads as TGTGCCAGCGGGCGGACAGGGCCAGGAACCGGGGAGCTGTTTTTT.

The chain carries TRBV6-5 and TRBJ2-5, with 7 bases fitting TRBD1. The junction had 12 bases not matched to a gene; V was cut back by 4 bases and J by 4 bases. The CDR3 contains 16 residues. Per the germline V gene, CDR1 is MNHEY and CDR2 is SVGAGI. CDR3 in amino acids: CASSLGGHGSGETQYF. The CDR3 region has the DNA TGTGCCAGCAGTTTAGGGGGCCATGGTTCGGGAGAGACCCAGTACTTC.